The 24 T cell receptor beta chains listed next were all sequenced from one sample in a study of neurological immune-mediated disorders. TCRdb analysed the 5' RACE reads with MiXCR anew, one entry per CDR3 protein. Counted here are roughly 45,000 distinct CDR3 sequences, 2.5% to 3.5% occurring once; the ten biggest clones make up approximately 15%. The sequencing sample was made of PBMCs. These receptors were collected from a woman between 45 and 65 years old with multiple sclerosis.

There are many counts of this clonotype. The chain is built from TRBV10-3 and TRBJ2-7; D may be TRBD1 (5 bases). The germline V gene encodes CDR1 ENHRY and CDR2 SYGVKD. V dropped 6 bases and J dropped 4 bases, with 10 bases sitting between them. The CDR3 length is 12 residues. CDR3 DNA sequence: TGTGCCATCAGCCCGACAGTTTACGAGCAGTACTTC. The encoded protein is CAISPTVYEQYF.

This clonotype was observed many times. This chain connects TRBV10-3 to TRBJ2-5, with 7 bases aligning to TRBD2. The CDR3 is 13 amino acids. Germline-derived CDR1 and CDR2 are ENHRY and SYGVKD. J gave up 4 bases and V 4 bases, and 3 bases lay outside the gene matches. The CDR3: CAISVTSVETQYF. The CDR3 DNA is TGTGCCATCAGTGTTACTAGCGTAGAGACCCAGTACTTC.

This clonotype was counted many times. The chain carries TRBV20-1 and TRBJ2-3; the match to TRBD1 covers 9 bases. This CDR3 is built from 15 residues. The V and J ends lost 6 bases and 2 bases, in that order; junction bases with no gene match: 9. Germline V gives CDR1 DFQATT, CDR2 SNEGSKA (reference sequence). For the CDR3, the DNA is TGCAGTGCCAGCGCCGGGACAGGGTACACAGATACGCAGTATTTT. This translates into CSASAGTGYTDTQYF.

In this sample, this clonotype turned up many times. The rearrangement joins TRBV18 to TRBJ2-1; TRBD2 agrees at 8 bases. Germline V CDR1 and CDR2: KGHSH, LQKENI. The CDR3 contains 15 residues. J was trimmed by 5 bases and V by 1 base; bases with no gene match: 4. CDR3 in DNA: TGTGCCAGCTCACCACTAGCGGGGTCAAACAATGAGCAGTTCTTC. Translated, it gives CASSPLAGSNNEQFF.

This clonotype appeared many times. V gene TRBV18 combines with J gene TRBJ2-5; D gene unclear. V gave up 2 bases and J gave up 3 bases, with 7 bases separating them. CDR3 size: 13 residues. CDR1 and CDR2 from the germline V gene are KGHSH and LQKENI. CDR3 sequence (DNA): TGTGCCAGCTCACCAGGGGTGGAAGAGACCCAGTACTTC. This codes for CASSPGVEETQYF.

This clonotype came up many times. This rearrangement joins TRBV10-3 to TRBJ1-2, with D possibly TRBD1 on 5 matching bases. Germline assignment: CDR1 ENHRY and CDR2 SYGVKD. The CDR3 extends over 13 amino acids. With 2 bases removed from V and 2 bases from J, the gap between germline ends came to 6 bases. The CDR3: CAISERQNYGYTF. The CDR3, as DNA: TGTGCCATCAGTGAGCGACAGAACTATGGCTACACCTTC.

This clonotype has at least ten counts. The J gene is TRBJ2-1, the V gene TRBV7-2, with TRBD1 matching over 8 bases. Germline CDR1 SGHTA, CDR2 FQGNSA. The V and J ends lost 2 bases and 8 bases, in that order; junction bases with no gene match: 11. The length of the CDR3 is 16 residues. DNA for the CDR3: TGTGCCAGCAGCTTACGGCCCGGACAGGGAGGATATGAGCAGTTCTTC. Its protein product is CASSLRPGQGGYEQFF.

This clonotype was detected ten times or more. The CDR3 coding sequence is TGTGCCACCTCCAGGGATCTACGTTCCTATGGCTACACCTTC. Amino acids: CATSRDLRSYGYTF. The chain carries TRBV27 and TRBJ1-2; D possibly corresponds to TRBD1 (5 bases). Germline V lookup: CDR1 MNHEY, CDR2 SMNVEV (reference sequence). The ends were cut back, 10 bases at V and 4 bases at J, with 19 bases in the middle. The CDR3 consists of 14 residues.

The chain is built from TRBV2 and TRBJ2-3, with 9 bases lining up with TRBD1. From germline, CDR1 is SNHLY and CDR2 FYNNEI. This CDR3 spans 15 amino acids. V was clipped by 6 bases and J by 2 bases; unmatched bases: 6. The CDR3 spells CASRGTGSVTDTQYF. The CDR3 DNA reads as TGTGCCAGCAGGGGGACAGGGTCTGTCACAGATACGCAGTATTTT.

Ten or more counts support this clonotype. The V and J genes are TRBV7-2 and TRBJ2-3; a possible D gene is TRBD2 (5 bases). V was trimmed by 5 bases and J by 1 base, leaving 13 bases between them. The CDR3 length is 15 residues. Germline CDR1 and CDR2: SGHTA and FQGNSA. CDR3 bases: TGTGCCAGCAGCGGCCGTCTAGCCGGCACAGATACGCAGTATTTT. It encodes CASSGRLAGTDTQYF. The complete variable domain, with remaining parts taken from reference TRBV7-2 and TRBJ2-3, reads GAGVSQSPSNKVTEKGKDVELRCDPISGHTALYWYRQSLGQGLEFLIYFQGNSAPDKSGLPSDRFSAERTGGSVSTLTIQRTQQEDSAVYLCASSGRLAGTDTQYFGPGTRLTVL.

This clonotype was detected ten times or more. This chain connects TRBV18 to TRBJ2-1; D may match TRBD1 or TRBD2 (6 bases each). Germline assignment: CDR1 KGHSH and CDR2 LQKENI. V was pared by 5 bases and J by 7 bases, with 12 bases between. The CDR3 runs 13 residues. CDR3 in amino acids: CASSMTRGNEQFF. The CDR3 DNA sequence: TGTGCCAGCTCAATGACTAGGGGGAATGAGCAGTTCTTC.

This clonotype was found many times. The CDR3 nucleotides are TGTGCCAGCAGCTTAGCAGCGACTGGAAACACCATATATTTT. Translating it yields CASSLAATGNTIYF. This chain uses TRBV7-9 with TRBJ1-3; D remains ambiguous. In germline, CDR1 is SEHNR, CDR2 FQNEAQ (reference sequence). V was trimmed by 0 bases and J by 2 bases, leaving 5 bases between them. The CDR3 loop spans 14 amino acids.

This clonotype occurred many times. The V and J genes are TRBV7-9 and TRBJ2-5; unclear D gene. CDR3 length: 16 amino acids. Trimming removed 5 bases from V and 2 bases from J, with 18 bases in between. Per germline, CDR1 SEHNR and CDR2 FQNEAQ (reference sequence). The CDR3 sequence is CASSPTPVGYQETQYF. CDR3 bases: TGTGCCAGCAGCCCCACCCCCGTTGGGTATCAAGAGACCCAGTACTTC. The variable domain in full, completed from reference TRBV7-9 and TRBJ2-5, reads DTGVSQNPRHKITKRGQNVTFRCDPISEHNRLYWYRQTLGQGPEFLTYFQNEAQLEKSRLLSDRFSAERPKGSFSTLEIQRTEQGDSAMYLCASSPTPVGYQETQYFGPGTRLLVL.

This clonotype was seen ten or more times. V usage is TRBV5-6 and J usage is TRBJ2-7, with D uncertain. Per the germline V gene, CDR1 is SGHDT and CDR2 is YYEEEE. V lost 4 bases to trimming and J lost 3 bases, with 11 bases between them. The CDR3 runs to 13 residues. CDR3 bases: TGTGCCAGCAGCCCGTCAGACCACTACGAGCAGTACGTC. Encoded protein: CASSPSDHYEQYV.

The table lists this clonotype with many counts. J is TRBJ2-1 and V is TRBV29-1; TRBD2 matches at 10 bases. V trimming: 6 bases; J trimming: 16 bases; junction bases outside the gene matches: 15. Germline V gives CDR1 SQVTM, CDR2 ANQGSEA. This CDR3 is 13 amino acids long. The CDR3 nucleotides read TGCAGCGTCGACAGTTCTAGCGGGGGCTCACAATTCTTC. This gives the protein CSVDSSSGGSQFF.

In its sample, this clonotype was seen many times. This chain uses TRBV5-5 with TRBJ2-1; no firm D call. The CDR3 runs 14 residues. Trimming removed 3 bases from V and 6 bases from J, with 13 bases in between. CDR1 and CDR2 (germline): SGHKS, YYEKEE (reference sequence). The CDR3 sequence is CASSSPILGNEQFF. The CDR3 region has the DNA TGTGCCAGCAGCTCTCCGATATTGGGCAATGAGCAGTTCTTC. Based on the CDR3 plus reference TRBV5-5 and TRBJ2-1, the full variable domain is DAGVTQSPTHLIKTRGQQVTLRCSPISGHKSVSWYQQVLGQGPQFIFQYYEKEERGRGNFPDRFSARQFPNYSSELNVNALLLGDSALYLCASSSPILGNEQFFGPGTRLTVL.

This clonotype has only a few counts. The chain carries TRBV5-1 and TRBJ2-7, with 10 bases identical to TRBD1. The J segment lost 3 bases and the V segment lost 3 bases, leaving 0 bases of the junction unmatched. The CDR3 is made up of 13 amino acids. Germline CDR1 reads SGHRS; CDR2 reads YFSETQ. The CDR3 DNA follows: TGCGCCAGCAGCTGGACAGGGGGCTACGAGCAGTACTTC. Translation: CASSWTGGYEQYF. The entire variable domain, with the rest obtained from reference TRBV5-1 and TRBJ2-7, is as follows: KAGVTQTPRYLIKTRGQQVTLSCSPISGHRSVSWYQQTPGQGLQFLFEYFSETQRNKGNFPGRFSGRQFSNSRSEMNVSTLELGDSALYLCASSWTGGYEQYFGPGTRLTVT.

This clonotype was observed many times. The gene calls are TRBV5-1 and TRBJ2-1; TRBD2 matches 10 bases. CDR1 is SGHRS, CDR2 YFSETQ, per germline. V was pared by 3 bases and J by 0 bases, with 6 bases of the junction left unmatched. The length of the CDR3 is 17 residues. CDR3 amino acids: CASSWKLAGGSYNEQFF. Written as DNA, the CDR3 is TGCGCCAGCAGCTGGAAATTAGCGGGAGGCTCCTACAATGAGCAGTTCTTC.

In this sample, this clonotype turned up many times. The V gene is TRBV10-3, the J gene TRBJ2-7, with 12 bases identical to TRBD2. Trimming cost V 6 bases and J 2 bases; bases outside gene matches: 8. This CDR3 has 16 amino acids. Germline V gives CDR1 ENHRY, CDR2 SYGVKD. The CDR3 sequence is CAIRDPTSGRPYEQYF. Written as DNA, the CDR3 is TGTGCCATCAGAGATCCGACTAGCGGGAGACCCTACGAGCAGTACTTC.

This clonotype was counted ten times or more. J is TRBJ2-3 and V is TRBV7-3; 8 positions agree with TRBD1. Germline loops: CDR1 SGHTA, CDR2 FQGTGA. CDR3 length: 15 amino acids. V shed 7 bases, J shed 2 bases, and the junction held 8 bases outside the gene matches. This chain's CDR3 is CASTRSGQATDTQYF. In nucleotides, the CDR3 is TGTGCCAGCACCCGATCGGGACAGGCCACAGATACGCAGTATTTT.

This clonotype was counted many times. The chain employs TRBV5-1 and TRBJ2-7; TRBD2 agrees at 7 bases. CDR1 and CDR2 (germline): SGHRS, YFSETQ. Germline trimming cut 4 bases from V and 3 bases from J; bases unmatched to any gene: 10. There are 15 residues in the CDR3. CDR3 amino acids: CASSITGLRSYEQYF. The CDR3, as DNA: TGCGCCAGCAGCATTACGGGACTAAGAAGCTACGAGCAGTACTTC. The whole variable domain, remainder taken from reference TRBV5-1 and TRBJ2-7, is KAGVTQTPRYLIKTRGQQVTLSCSPISGHRSVSWYQQTPGQGLQFLFEYFSETQRNKGNFPGRFSGRQFSNSRSEMNVSTLELGDSALYLCASSITGLRSYEQYFGPGTRLTVT.

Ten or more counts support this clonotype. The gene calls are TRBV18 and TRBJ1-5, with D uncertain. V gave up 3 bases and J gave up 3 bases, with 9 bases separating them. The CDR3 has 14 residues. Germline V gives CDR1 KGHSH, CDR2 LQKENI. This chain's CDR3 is CASSPDIANQPQHF. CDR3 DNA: TGTGCCAGCTCACCCGACATCGCCAATCAGCCCCAGCATTTT.

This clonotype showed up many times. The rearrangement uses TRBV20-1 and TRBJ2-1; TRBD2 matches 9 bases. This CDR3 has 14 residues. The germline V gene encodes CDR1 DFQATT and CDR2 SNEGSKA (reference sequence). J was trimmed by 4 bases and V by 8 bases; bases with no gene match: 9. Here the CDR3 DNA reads TGCAGTTCCCCGACTAGCGGTAAATACAATGAGCAGTTCTTC. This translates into CSSPTSGKYNEQFF.

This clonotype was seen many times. This CDR3 is CASSQGLTGISYNSPLHF. The CDR3 nucleotides read TGTGCCAGCAGCCAAGGATTAACAGGGATCTCCTATAATTCACCCCTCCACTTT. This chain joins TRBV3-1 and TRBJ1-6, with D perhaps matching TRBD1 (6 bases). This CDR3 is 18 amino acids long. Trimming cost V 1 base and J 0 bases, with 13 bases left between them. CDR1 and CDR2 (germline): LGHDT, YNNKEL (reference sequence).